Shown below are 8 T cell receptor beta chains from a single sample sequenced in a study of blood T cell repertoires in COVID-19. Libraries were prepared by immunoSEQ multiplex PCR; TCRdb keeps only in-frame clonotypes and omits some of them. The sample holds tens of thousands of clones, roughly 90% seen once. The specimen sequenced was peripheral blood. The receptors stem from a man between 50 and 59 years old with COVID-19, enrolled during active disease.

CDR3 sequence (DNA): TGTGCCAGCAGCGGGGGGGGTATGATTGGAGGGAACACTGAAGCTTTCTTT. It translates to CASSGGGMIGGNTEAFF. The chain employs TRBV4-2 and TRBJ1-1; D is possibly TRBD1 (5 bases). The CDR3 spans 17 residues. The V end lost 5 bases, the J end lost 1 base, and 20 bases lay between the germline ends. From germline, CDR1 is LGHNA and CDR2 YNFKEQ.

This chain links TRBV30 with TRBJ1-4, with D uncertain. Germline V lookup: CDR1 GTSNPN, CDR2 SVGIG (reference sequence). The CDR3 runs 12 residues. Trimming stripped 8 bases from V and 8 bases from J, with 15 bases between. CDR3 nucleotides: TGTGCCCTAATACCGATGGGCGAAAAACTGTTTTTT. It translates to CALIPMGEKLFF.

This sequence joins TRBV13 and TRBJ1-6, with D possibly matching TRBD1 (6 bases). The germline V and J ends were trimmed by 2 bases and 13 bases, with 18 bases remaining between them. Looked up from germline, CDR1 is PRHDT and CDR2 is FYEKMQ (reference sequence). The CDR3 extends over 15 amino acids. CDR3 sequence (DNA): TGTGCCAGCAGCTTAAAACAGGGACCATATTGGCCCCTCCACTTT. The encoded protein is CASSLKQGPYWPLHF.

This chain links TRBV7-9 with TRBJ2-1, with 8 bases matching TRBD1. This CDR3 has 15 amino acids. Germline CDR1 is SEHNR and CDR2 is FQNEAQ (reference sequence). V lost 5 bases to trimming and J lost 6 bases; unmatched junction nucleotides: 9. CDR3 in amino acids: CASSPRQGMGNEQFF. CDR3 coding DNA: TGTGCCAGCAGCCCCCGACAGGGGATGGGCAATGAGCAGTTCTTC.

The chain links TRBV5-1 to TRBJ2-5; TRBD1 aligns across 8 bases. Germline assignment: CDR1 SGHRS and CDR2 YFSETQ. The CDR3 covers 16 residues. V shed 4 bases and J 4 bases; nucleotides not matched to a gene: 12. CDR3 nucleotide sequence: TGCGCCAGCAGCCCCGCTCCTCAGGGGGCGGGAGAGACCCAGTACTTC. This encodes CASSPAPQGAGETQYF.

The genes are TRBV5-1 and TRBJ2-1; 10 nucleotides line up with TRBD1. Germline trimming cut 6 bases from V and 2 bases from J; bases unmatched to any gene: 5. Germline CDR1 reads SGHRS; CDR2 reads YFSETQ. This CDR3 has 15 amino acids. The CDR3 is CASISGTGAYNEQFF. CDR3 nucleotide sequence: TGCGCCAGCATATCAGGGACAGGGGCCTACAATGAGCAGTTCTTC.

The chain joins TRBV3-1 (or the pseudogene TRBV3-2) to TRBJ2-5; possibly TRBD1 for D (5 bases). The ends were cut back, 5 bases at V and 2 bases at J, with 15 bases in the middle. This CDR3 comprises 15 residues. The germline gives CDR1 LGHDT, CDR2 YNNKEL (reference sequence). DNA of the CDR3: TGTGCCAGCAGCAATACTCAGGGCTATCAAGAGACCCAGTACTTC. It yields the protein CASSNTQGYQETQYF.

The chain joins TRBV6-6 to TRBJ2-3; TRBD2 is a possible D gene (6 bases). CDR1 and CDR2 (germline): MNHNY, SVGAGI (reference sequence). CDR3 size: 15 residues. V lost 4 bases, J lost 4 bases, and 15 bases lay in between. The chain's CDR3 is CASSSGDFGADTQYF. Written as DNA, the CDR3 is TGTGCCAGCAGTTCTGGGGACTTCGGGGCAGATACGCAGTATTTT.